Listed below are T cell receptor beta chains from one sample, sequenced in a study of cytomegalovirus exposure and HLA in healthy donors. Generated by immunoSEQ multiplex PCR, the TCRdb table keeps only in-frame clones and is missing some. The data hold over 85,000 clones, with roughly three quarters observed a single time. Sequencing was performed on PBMCs. The receptors originated from a male donor in good health and CMV-seropositive. Each CDR3 is given with its conserved first and last residue.

v_call	j_call	cdr3_length	cdr3_aa
TRBV28	TRBJ2-3	13	CASSFRPADTQYF
TRBV5-4	.	14	CASSLDNSPYEQYF
TRBV10-3	TRBJ2-5	12	CALGEIGETQYF
TRBV6-1	TRBJ2-1	14	CASRSGDTYNEQFF
TRBV14	TRBJ2-1	14	CASSLSGSGNEQFF
TRBV27	TRBJ1-2	16	CASSTEQGAPGYGYTF
TRBV6-6	TRBJ1-2	15	CASNSPRDSNYGYTF
TRBV5-4	TRBJ2-7	17	CASRSGLTGGPSYEQYF
TRBV7-2	TRBJ2-7	15	CASSLVLAGGHEQYF
TRBV15	TRBJ1-2	13	CATSRGRNYGYTF
TRBV19	TRBJ2-3	16	CASSLYGGAGSDTQYF
TRBV9	TRBJ2-1	15	CASSTGAGNYNEQFF
TRBV19	TRBJ1-2	15	CASSTLDRGDYGYTF
TRBV2	TRBJ2-4	18	CASSEMGAVSGDKNIQYF
TRBV7-6	TRBJ2-7	16	CASSPGQGGVGYEQYF
TRBV7-2	TRBJ2-3	16	CASSLRRQGAGDTQYF
TRBV10-3	TRBJ2-1	17	CAISDVPAGVGSNEQFF
TRBV10-3	TRBJ2-7	15	CAISKLTGQTYEQYF
TRBV27	TRBJ1-4	13	CASSLRGREKLFF